This T cell receptor (beta chain) was identified in a study of identical twins. General study points: With beta out-of-frame sequences, excess sharing by twins was weaker.

As for this clonotype: Its antigen is currently unknown.

Each CDR3 protein is one row after TCRdb ran MiXCR on the 5' RACE reads. The table lists over 200,000 distinct CDR3 sequences, about 10% of them singletons. Looked up from germline, CDR1 is LNHNV and CDR2 is YYDKDF (reference sequence). V was clipped by 2 bases and J by 4 bases, with 22 bases between them. This CDR3 contains 18 residues. V gene TRBV15 combines with J gene TRBJ2-3, with D maybe TRBD2 (6 bases). Sequencing was done on a sample of memory T cells sorted from blood. This clonotype was sampled from a middle-aged man in good health. The CDR3 DNA follows: TGTGCCACCAGCAGATCTCCGGGTGGGGGGAGCCCCGCAGATACGCAGTATTTT. Its protein product is CATSRSPGGGSPADTQYF.